The clone carrying this TCR beta chain is termed medium-sized (0.01 to 0.1%). Its matching antigen is unknown. The sample originates from a study of spatial heterogeneity in lung cancer. General study results and limits: Within tumors, counts of expanded alpha and beta TCRs tracked tumor mutation counts.

Time point meaning: sample taken at primary tumor resection. Germline V gives CDR1 SGHRS, CDR2 YFSETQ. The CDR3 is made up of 16 amino acids. After removal of 4 bases from V and 4 bases from J, the junction contained 12 bases not matched to a gene. TCRdb independently ran MiXCR on the 5' RACE reads; one entry per CDR3 protein. The table shows thousands of distinct CDR3 sequences, with around 7% occurring only once. This chain uses TRBV5-1 with TRBJ2-5; 8 bases agree with TRBD1. The sequenced sample was lung tumor tissue, obtained at surgery. The receptor comes from a female donor with early-stage non-small cell lung cancer. The CDR3 here is CASSPGRGQVGETQYF. As DNA, the CDR3 is TGCGCCAGCAGCCCGGGTCGGGGACAGGTGGGAGAGACCCAGTACTTC.